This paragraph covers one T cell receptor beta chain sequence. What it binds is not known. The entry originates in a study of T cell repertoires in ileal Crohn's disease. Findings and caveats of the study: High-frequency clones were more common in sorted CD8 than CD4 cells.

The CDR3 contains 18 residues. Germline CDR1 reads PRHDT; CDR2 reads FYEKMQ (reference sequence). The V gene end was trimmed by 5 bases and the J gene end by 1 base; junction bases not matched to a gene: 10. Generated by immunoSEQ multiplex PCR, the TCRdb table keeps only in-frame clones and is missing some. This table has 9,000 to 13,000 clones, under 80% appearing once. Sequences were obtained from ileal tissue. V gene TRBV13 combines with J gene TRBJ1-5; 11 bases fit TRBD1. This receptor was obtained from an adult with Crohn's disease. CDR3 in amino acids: CASSRTGQGVRSNQPQHF. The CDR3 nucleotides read TGTGCCAGCAGCCGAACGGGACAGGGGGTTCGGAGCAATCAGCCCCAGCATTTT. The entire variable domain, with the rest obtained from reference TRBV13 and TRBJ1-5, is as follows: AAGVIQSPRHLIKEKRETATLKCYPIPRHDTVYWYQQGPGQDPQFLISFYEKMQSDKGSIPDRFSAQQFSDYHSELNMSSLELGDSALYFCASSRTGQGVRSNQPQHFGDGTRLSIL.